One and the same sample provided the 30 T cell receptor beta chains below, sequenced in a study of regulatory T cells in long-lasting Graves disease. Time point noted: newly diagnosed GD, antithyroid drugs for less than 3 months. Generation of the TCR library employed RNA extracted from PBMCs. HTBI primers from iRepertoire and Arm-PCR of CDR3 regions yielded the TCR beta libraries. TCRdb recomputed calls from the multiplex PCR reads with MiXCR, one row per CDR3 protein. The profile shows over 500,000 distinct CDR3 sequences, roughly 15% of them singletons. The same sample was also used in a study of T cells in Graves' hyperthyroidism and ophthalmopathy.

This sample comprised peripheral blood mononuclear cells (PBMCs), obtained at new diagnosis, from a patient treated with antithyroid drugs. These receptor sequences come from a woman aged 25 to 39 with Graves disease.

This clonotype has ten or more counts. The CDR3, as DNA: TGTGCCAGCACCCGGACCCGGCAAAACACTGAAGCTTTCTTT. Residues: CASTRTRQNTEAFF. V and J are TRBV28 and TRBJ1-1; D call uncertain. Germline-derived CDR1 and CDR2 are MDHEN and SYDVKM. V lost 7 bases and J 2 bases, leaving 14 bases between the germline ends. The CDR3 contains 14 residues.

The chain employs TRBV28 and TRBJ2-2, with 7 bases fitting TRBD1. CDR3 length equals 17 residues. The germline CDR1 and CDR2 sequences are MDHEN and SYDVKM. J gave up 1 base and V 9 bases, and 14 bases lay outside the gene matches. CDR3 sequence: CASRDSPFSKNTGELFF. CDR3 nucleotides: TGTGCCAGTCGGGACAGTCCTTTCTCGAAGAACACCGGGGAGCTGTTTTTT.

At least ten counts were recorded for this clonotype. The chain joins TRBV28 to TRBJ2-3; 7 nucleotides match TRBD1. The CDR3 covers 15 residues. CDR1 is MDHEN, CDR2 SYDVKM, per germline. J lost 2 bases, V lost 4 bases, and 6 bases had no gene match. The CDR3 reads CASSSWDRDTDTQYF. In DNA form, the CDR3 reads TGTGCCAGCAGTTCCTGGGACAGAGACACAGATACGCAGTATTTT.

This clonotype has just a few counts. This chain links TRBV12-3 or TRBV12-4 with TRBJ2-1; D ambiguous. CDR3 length: 12 residues. Deletions cut 5 bases from V and 9 bases from J, with 11 bases between. The CDR3 here is CASSIGLGEQFF. CDR3 bases: TGTGCCAGCAGTATAGGGCTGGGTGAGCAGTTCTTC.

This rearrangement joins TRBV27 to TRBJ2-1; the match to TRBD2 covers 13 bases. Looked up from germline, CDR1 is MNHEY and CDR2 is SMNVEV (reference sequence). There are 16 residues in the CDR3. The J segment lost 7 bases and the V segment lost 2 bases, leaving 5 bases of the junction unmatched. The CDR3 spells CASSLTGTSGMNEQFF. The CDR3 DNA reads as TGTGCCAGCAGTTTAACCGGGACTAGCGGGATGAATGAGCAGTTCTTC.

A few counts support this clonotype. The gene calls are TRBV5-1 and TRBJ2-7, with a possible D match to TRBD1 (5 bases). Deletions cut 2 bases from V and 4 bases from J, with 19 bases between. The CDR3 spans 16 residues. In germline, CDR1 is SGHRS, CDR2 YFSETQ. CDR3 amino acids: CASSFEMGAGSYEQYF. The DNA for the CDR3 is TGCGCCAGCAGCTTTGAAATGGGCGCAGGGTCTTACGAGCAGTACTTC.

This clonotype was picked up a small number of times. The junction shows a germline mismatch at one end, possibly a read error. The rearrangement links TRBV20-1 to TRBJ2-7; 10 bases map to TRBD2. Germline CDR1 DFQATT, CDR2 SNEGSKA (reference sequence). This CDR3 spans 15 amino acids. The CDR3 loop reads CSAEETSGSSCEQYF. CDR3 nucleotide sequence: TGCAGTGCCGAAGAGACTAGCGGGTCCTCCTGCGAGCAGTACTTC.

There are a few counts of this clonotype. V usage is TRBV6-2 or TRBV6-3 and J usage is TRBJ2-1; 11 bases fit TRBD2. V was clipped by 6 bases and J by 8 bases; unmatched bases: 9. Germline V gene lookup returns CDR1 MNHEY and CDR2 SVGEGT. The CDR3 covers 15 residues. CDR3 loop: CASSARLAGYDEQFF. In DNA, the CDR3 is TGTGCCAGCAGCGCTCGACTAGCGGGATACGATGAGCAGTTCTTC.

This clonotype appeared a few times. This CDR3 reads CASRDSPTDTQYF. The CDR3, as DNA: TGCGCCAGCCGGGACAGCCCCACAGATACGCAGTATTTT. The rearrangement uses TRBV5-1 and TRBJ2-3, with 7 positions matching TRBD1. The ends lost 7 bases at V and 2 bases at J; junction bases unmatched: 4. Looked up from germline, CDR1 is SGHRS and CDR2 is YFSETQ. The CDR3 has 13 residues.

The chain joins TRBV3-1 to TRBJ2-1; 9 bases fit TRBD2. J was trimmed by 8 bases and V by 4 bases; bases with no gene match: 9. The CDR3 is 15 amino acids. The germline gives CDR1 LGHDT, CDR2 YNNKEL (reference sequence). The CDR3 here is CASSRLAGTKDEQFF. CDR3 in DNA: TGTGCCAGCAGCCGGCTAGCGGGGACGAAGGATGAGCAGTTCTTC.

The rearrangement uses TRBV6-1 and TRBJ2-6; no clear D gene. Trimming left V 10 bases short and J 2 bases short, with 12 bases between. The length of the CDR3 is 14 residues. The germline gives CDR1 MNHNS, CDR2 SASEGT. The CDR3 DNA sequence: TGTGCCATCTCCGGCACAGCTGGGGCCAACGTCCTGACTTTC. The encoded protein is CAISGTAGANVLTF.

This clonotype was counted many times. This chain connects TRBV12-3 or TRBV12-4 to TRBJ1-1; D is possibly TRBD1 (5 bases). CDR3 length equals 14 residues. The V end lost 7 bases, the J end lost 1 base, and 13 bases lay between the germline ends. CDR3 nucleotide sequence: TGTGCCAGCACCTGGGGGGGGTCGAACACTGAAGCTTTCTTT. Encoded protein: CASTWGGSNTEAFF.

A few counts support this clonotype. The chain employs TRBV20-1 and TRBJ1-6; weak D call: TRBD1 (6 bases). V lost 0 bases to trimming and J lost 7 bases, with 13 bases between them. This CDR3 is 15 amino acids long. Germline-derived CDR1 and CDR2 are DFQATT and SNEGSKA (reference sequence). The CDR3 reads CSARETKGGNSPLHF. CDR3 in DNA: TGCAGTGCTAGAGAAACCAAGGGGGGGAATTCACCCCTCCACTTT.

There are a few counts of this clonotype. This rearrangement joins TRBV19 to TRBJ1-3; 7 nucleotides line up with TRBD1. The germline CDR1 and CDR2 sequences are LNHDA and SQIVND (reference sequence). V trimming: 6 bases; J trimming: 2 bases; junction bases outside the gene matches: 10. The CDR3 extends over 16 amino acids. CDR3 DNA sequence: TGTGCCAGTAGCCTCAAAAAGACAGGGACTGGAAACACCATATATTTT. Protein: CASSLKKTGTGNTIYF.

As concerns this clonotype: A much larger clone lies one base from this, so it may be a read error. The chain uses TRBV7-2 and TRBJ2-7; 8 positions agree with TRBD2. The germline V gene encodes CDR1 SGHTA and CDR2 FQGNSA. CDR3 length: 15 residues. The J segment lost 6 bases and the V segment lost 5 bases, leaving 12 bases of the junction unmatched. CDR3 loop: CASSPTSGGSTEQYF. The CDR3 region has the DNA TGTGCCAGCAGCCCTACTAGCGGAGGCTCCACCGAGCAGTACTTC.

At least ten counts were recorded for this clonotype. This chain links TRBV28 with TRBJ2-6; 9 bases are shared with TRBD1. Germline V gives CDR1 MDHEN, CDR2 SYDVKM. The CDR3 length is 16 residues. With 6 bases clipped from V and 0 bases from J, the junction kept 3 bases outside the gene matches. The CDR3, as DNA: TGTGCCAGCAGCACAGGGGGCCTCTCTGGGGCCAACGTCCTGACTTTC. Amino acids: CASSTGGLSGANVLTF.

This clonotype occurred a few times. The rearrangement joins TRBV28 to TRBJ1-2; D remains unclear. The germline V gene has CDR1 MDHEN and CDR2 SYDVKM. The CDR3 spans 10 residues. V was pared by 11 bases and J by 3 bases, with 7 bases between. The CDR3 coding sequence is TGTGCCGCCCTGGACTATGGCTACACCTTC. This sequence encodes CAALDYGYTF.

This clonotype was counted at least ten times. The V gene is TRBV28, the J gene TRBJ1-5, with a tentative D call TRBD1 (5 bases). CDR3 length equals 13 residues. The germline V gene encodes CDR1 MDHEN and CDR2 SYDVKM. V lost 3 bases and J lost 6, with 9 bases in between. Here the CDR3 reads CASSFRVGQPQHF. CDR3 in DNA: TGTGCCAGCAGTTTCAGGGTGGGTCAGCCCCAGCATTTT.

Notes on this clonotype: A much more abundant neighbour one base away suggests this may be a read error. V is TRBV5-5 and J is TRBJ2-7; the D is unclear. V was trimmed by 0 bases and J by 4 bases, leaving 11 bases between them. Germline V gene sequence: CDR1 SGHKS, CDR2 YYEKEE (reference sequence). CDR3 length: 14 residues. This CDR3 reads CASSLGASRYEQYF. The CDR3 DNA follows: TGTGCCAGCAGCTTGGGGGCCAGTCGATACGAGCAGTACTTC.

The sample holds many counts of this clonotype. V gene TRBV2 combines with J gene TRBJ1-5, with 9 bases that match TRBD1. With 3 bases clipped from V and 5 bases from J, the junction kept 8 bases outside the gene matches. This CDR3 has 16 residues. CDR1 is SNHLY, CDR2 FYNNEI, per germline. CDR3 DNA: TGTGCCAGCAGTGAGATCGGACAGGGGATGTATCAGCCCCAGCATTTT. Translated, it gives CASSEIGQGMYQPQHF.

This chain connects TRBV7-9 to TRBJ2-3, with D perhaps TRBD2 (6 bases). Per germline, CDR1 SEHNR and CDR2 FQNEAQ (reference sequence). CDR3 size: 16 residues. Trimming took 1 base from V and 2 from J, leaving 13 bases between them. For the CDR3, the DNA is TGTGCCAGCAGCTTAGGAAGGACTACCATCACAGATACGCAGTATTTT. Amino acids: CASSLGRTTITDTQYF.

Notes on this clonotype: A read error may explain this, as a much larger clone is one base away. The chain recombines TRBV6-2 or TRBV6-3 with TRBJ1-4; 8 bases are shared with TRBD1. The trim removed 4 bases at V and 7 bases at J, leaving 20 bases unmatched. CDR1 MNHEY and CDR2 SVGEGT come from the germline V gene. The CDR3 sequence is 19 residues long. DNA of the CDR3: TGTGCCAGCAGTTTCACAGGGGGGGTCAAAAGTTCGGCTAGTGAAAAACTGTTTTTT. Translated: CASSFTGGVKSSASEKLFF.

The sample holds a few counts of this clonotype. A much more abundant neighbour one base away suggests this may be a read error. The chain joins TRBV9 to TRBJ1-1, with D possibly being TRBD1 (6 bases). CDR1 SGDLS and CDR2 YYNGEE come from the germline V gene. The CDR3 consists of 14 residues. V lost 4 bases and J 0 bases, leaving 10 bases between the germline ends. CDR3 bases: TGTGCCAGCAGCCCGGGACATATGAACACTGAAGCTTTCTTT. Protein product: CASSPGHMNTEAFF.

At least ten counts were recorded for this clonotype. The V and J genes are TRBV19 and TRBJ1-2, with D unresolved. V shed 3 bases and J shed 3 bases, with 8 bases lying between them. The CDR3 runs to 13 residues. CDR1 and CDR2 from the germline V gene are LNHDA and SQIVND (reference sequence). This CDR3 is CASSIVGYYGYTF. The CDR3, as DNA: TGTGCCAGTAGTATTGTGGGGTACTATGGCTACACCTTC.

This clonotype was detected only once. A read error is likely here: a far larger clone is one base away. V is TRBV2 and J is TRBJ2-1; 8 bases map to TRBD1. The CDR3 loop spans 13 amino acids. Germline CDR1 is SNHLY and CDR2 is FYNNEI. The J segment lost 10 bases and the V segment lost 9 bases, leaving 11 bases of the junction unmatched. Here the CDR3 DNA reads TGTGCCAGGGCGCTCGGACAGGGAGGCGAGCAGTTCTTC. This encodes CARALGQGGEQFF.

This clonotype was detected a few times. The gene calls are TRBV12-3 or TRBV12-4 and TRBJ1-2, with TRBD1 matching over 7 bases. V shed 2 bases, J shed 10 bases, and the junction held 7 bases outside the gene matches. CDR3 size: 13 residues. The CDR3 sequence is CASSLYRGVDYTF. The DNA of the CDR3 is TGTGCCAGCAGTTTATACAGGGGAGTTGACTACACCTTC.

This clonotype has just one count. The chain links TRBV20-1 to TRBJ2-7; 10 bases are shared with TRBD2. CDR3 size: 12 residues. Germline V gene data show CDR1 as DFQATT and CDR2 as SNEGSKA (reference sequence). The V gene end was trimmed by 3 bases and the J gene end by 7 bases; junction bases not matched to a gene: 3. The CDR3 coding sequence is TGCAGTGCTAGTCTAGCGGGAGTTGAGCAGTACTTC. It is translated as CSASLAGVEQYF.

This clonotype was observed many times. Germline is not matched at one junction end, which may reflect a read error. The V call is TRBV12-3 or TRBV12-4, the J call TRBJ2-3; the match to TRBD2 covers 14 bases. This CDR3 contains 18 residues. CDR3 nucleotide sequence: TGCGCCAGCAGCCCCGGACTAGCGGGAGGACCAAGCACAGATACGCAGTATTTT. Translation: CASSPGLAGGPSTDTQYF.

Many counts were recorded for this clonotype. The chain employs TRBV12-3 or TRBV12-4 and TRBJ1-1; D uncertain. The V and J ends lost 5 bases and 2 bases respectively, with 12 bases between them. The CDR3 has 14 residues. CDR3 region: CASSTLQPNTEAFF. Written as DNA, the CDR3 is TGTGCCAGCAGTACCCTTCAACCCAACACTGAAGCTTTCTTT.

As concerns this clonotype: A much larger clone is a single base away; this may be a read error. The chain joins TRBV12-3 or TRBV12-4 to TRBJ2-3, with TRBD2 identical over 10 bases. The end of the DNA is better explained by TRBJ2-1, so the J call may be wrong. The length of the CDR3 is 17 residues. CDR3 sequence (DNA): TGTGCCAGCAGTTTCAGGGCGTCAAGCGGGAGGGTCCATGAGCAGTTCTTC. It is translated as CASSFRASSGRVHEQFF.